This section outlines one T cell receptor (beta chain) sequence together with its context. The data stem from a study of T cell changes during pregnancy in multiple sclerosis. Data came from immunoSEQ multiplex PCR; TCRdb stores just in-frame clones and leaves some out. Among 90,000 or so clones listed, 75% to 95% were seen once. The CDR3 covers 16 residues. The J segment lost 2 bases and the V segment lost 10 bases, leaving 15 bases of the junction unmatched. CDR1 SNHLY and CDR2 FYNNEI come from the germline V gene. The source was peripheral blood, collected in the first trimester of pregnancy. The sequence derives from a female donor in good health, enrolled as a control in a pregnancy study. This sequence joins TRBV2 and TRBJ1-2, with 8 nucleotides matching TRBD1. The CDR3 reads CATPLRRQGKNYGYTF. The CDR3, as DNA: TGTGCCACCCCGCTACGAAGACAGGGGAAGAACTATGGCTACACCTTC.